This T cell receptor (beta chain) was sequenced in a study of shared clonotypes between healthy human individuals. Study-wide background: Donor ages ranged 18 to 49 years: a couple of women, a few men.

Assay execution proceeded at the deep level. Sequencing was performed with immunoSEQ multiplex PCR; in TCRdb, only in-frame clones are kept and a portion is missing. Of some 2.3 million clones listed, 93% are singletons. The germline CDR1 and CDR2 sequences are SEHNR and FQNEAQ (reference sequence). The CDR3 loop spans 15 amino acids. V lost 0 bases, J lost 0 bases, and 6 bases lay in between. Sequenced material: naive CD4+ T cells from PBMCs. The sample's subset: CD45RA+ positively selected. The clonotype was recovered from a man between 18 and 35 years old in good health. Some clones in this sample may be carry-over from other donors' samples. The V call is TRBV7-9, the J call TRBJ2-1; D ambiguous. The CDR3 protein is CASSLAWSSYNEQFF. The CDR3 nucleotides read TGTGCCAGCAGCTTAGCTTGGAGCTCCTACAATGAGCAGTTCTTC.